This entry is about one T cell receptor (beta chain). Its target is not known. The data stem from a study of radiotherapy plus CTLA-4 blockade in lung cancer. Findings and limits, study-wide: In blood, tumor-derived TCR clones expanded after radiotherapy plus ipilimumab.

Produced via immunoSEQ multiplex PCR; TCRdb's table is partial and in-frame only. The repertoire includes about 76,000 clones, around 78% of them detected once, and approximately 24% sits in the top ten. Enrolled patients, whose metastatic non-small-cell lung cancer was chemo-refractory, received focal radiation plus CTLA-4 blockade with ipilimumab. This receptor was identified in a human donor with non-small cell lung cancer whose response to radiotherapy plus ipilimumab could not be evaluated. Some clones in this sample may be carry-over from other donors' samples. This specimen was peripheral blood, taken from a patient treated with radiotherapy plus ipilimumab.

CDR3 sequence (DNA): TGCAGCGTTAAGGGACAGGGATTCACAGATACGCAGTATTTT. Amino acid sequence: CSVKGQGFTDTQYF. The chain is built from TRBV29-1 and TRBJ2-3; TRBD1 agrees at 9 bases. J lost 2 bases, V lost 5 bases, and 5 bases had no gene match. The CDR3 is 14 amino acids. From germline, CDR1 is SQVTM and CDR2 ANQGSEA.